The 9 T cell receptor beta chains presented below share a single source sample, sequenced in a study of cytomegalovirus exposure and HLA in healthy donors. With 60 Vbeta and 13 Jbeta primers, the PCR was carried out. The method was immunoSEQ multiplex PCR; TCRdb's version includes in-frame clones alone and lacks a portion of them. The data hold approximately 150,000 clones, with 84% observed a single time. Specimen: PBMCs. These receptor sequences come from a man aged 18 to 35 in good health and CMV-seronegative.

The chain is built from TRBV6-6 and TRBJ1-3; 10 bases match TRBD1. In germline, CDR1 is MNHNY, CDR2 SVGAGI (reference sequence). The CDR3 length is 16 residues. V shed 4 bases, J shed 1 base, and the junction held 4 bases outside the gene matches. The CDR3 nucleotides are TGTGCCAGCAGTTCTCCGGGACAGGGGTCTGGAAACACCATATATTTT. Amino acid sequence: CASSSPGQGSGNTIYF.

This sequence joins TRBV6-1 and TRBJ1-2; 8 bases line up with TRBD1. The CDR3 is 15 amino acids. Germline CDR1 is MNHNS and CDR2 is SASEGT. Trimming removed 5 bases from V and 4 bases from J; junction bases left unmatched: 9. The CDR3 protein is CASSLQQGGGYGYTF. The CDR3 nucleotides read TGTGCCAGCAGTCTTCAACAGGGGGGAGGCTATGGCTACACCTTC.

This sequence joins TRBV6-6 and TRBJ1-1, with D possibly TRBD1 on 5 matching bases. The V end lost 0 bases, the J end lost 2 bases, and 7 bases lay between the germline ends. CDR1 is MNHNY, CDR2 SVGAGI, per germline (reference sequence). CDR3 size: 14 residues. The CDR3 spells CASSYSRGNTEAFF. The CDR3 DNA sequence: TGTGCCAGCAGTTACTCTAGGGGAAACACTGAAGCTTTCTTT.

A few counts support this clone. CDR3 sequence reads: CASSTRTAKFF. The CDR3 bases are TGTGCCAGCAGTACCAGGACAGCCAAGTTCTTC. This chain uses TRBV6-5 with TRBJ2-1; maybe TRBD1 (6 bases). The ends were cut back, 5 bases at V and 14 bases at J, with 13 bases in the middle. This CDR3 has 11 residues. The V gene's germline CDR1 is MNHEY and CDR2 SVGAGI.

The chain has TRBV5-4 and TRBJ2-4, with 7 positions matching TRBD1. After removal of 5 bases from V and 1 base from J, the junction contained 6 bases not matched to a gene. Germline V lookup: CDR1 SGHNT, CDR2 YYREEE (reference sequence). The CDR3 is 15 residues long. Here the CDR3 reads CASSSPRGAKNIQYF. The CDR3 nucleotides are TGTGCCAGCAGTTCCCCCAGGGGGGCCAAAAACATTCAGTACTTC. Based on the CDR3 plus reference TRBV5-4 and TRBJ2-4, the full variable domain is ETGVTQSPTHLIKTRGQQVTLRCSSQSGHNTVSWYQQALGQGPQFIFQYYREEENGRGNFPPRFSGLQFPNYSSELNVNALELDDSALYLCASSSPRGAKNIQYFGAGTRLSVL.

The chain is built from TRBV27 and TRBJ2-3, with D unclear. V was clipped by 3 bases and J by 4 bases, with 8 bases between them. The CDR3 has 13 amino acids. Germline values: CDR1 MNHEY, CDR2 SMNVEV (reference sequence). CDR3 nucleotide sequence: TGTGCCAGCAGTTTCTCGGTCGCAGATACGCAGTATTTT. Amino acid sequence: CASSFSVADTQYF.

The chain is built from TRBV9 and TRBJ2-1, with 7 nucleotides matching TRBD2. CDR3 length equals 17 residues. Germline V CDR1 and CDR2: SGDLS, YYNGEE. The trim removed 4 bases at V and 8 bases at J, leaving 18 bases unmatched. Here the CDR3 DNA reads TGTGCCAGCAGCCCCGTTATGGGAGGCGGGAGCTTCGATGAGCAGTTCTTC. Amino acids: CASSPVMGGGSFDEQFF.

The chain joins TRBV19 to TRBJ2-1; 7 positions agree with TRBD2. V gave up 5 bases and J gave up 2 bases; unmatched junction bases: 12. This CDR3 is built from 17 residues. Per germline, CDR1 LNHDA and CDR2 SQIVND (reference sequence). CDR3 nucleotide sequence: TGTGCCAGTAGTCGGAGCGGGAAGAGGTATACCTACAATGAGCAGTTCTTC. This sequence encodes CASSRSGKRYTYNEQFF.

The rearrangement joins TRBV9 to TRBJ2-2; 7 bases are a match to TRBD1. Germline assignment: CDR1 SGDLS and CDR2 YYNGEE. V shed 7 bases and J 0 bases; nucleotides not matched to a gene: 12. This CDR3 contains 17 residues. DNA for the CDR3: TGTGCCAGCGGAGAGGGGGCGGAGCGGCCGAACACCGGGGAGCTGTTTTTT. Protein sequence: CASGEGAERPNTGELFF.